These 26 T cell receptor beta chains were all obtained from the same sample, sequenced in a study of cytomegalovirus exposure and HLA in healthy donors. TCRdb's copy holds only in-frame clones and misses some; the assay was immunoSEQ multiplex PCR. This sample carries 220,000 or so clones, approximately 82% of them seen once, and the ten largest clones take less than 7%. Sequences were obtained from PBMCs. These receptors originate from a young woman in good health and CMV-seronegative.

CDR3 nucleotides: TGCGCCAGCAGCTCTCCGGGACAGGGGACGAACACTGAAGCTTTCTTT. Translation gives CASSSPGQGTNTEAFF. The V gene is TRBV5-1, the J gene TRBJ1-1; 10 nucleotides line up with TRBD1. The germline V gene encodes CDR1 SGHRS and CDR2 YFSETQ. The length of the CDR3 is 16 residues. J lost 1 base, V lost 3 bases, and 6 bases had no gene match.

The chain couples TRBV6-6 to TRBJ1-4; TRBD1 agrees at 8 bases. V gave up 2 bases and J gave up 11 bases; unmatched junction bases: 10. CDR1 is MNHNY, CDR2 SVGAGI, per germline (reference sequence). The CDR3 sequence is 15 residues long. As DNA, the CDR3 is TGTGCCAGCAGTTACGGTGGACAGGGTCAGAGGAAACTGTTTTTT. It is translated as CASSYGGQGQRKLFF.

J is TRBJ1-2 and V is TRBV30, with a weak D call TRBD1 (5 bases). The ends were cut back, 1 base at V and 14 bases at J, with 17 bases in the middle. The CDR3 is 12 amino acids. The germline gives CDR1 GTSNPN, CDR2 SVGIG (reference sequence). The chain's CDR3 is CAWSARTPTETF. Here the CDR3 DNA reads TGTGCCTGGAGTGCTCGGACACCCACTGAGACCTTC.

The genes are TRBV7-9 and TRBJ1-2; perhaps TRBD1 as D (6 bases). The V end was cut by 2 bases, the J end by 6 bases, with 7 bases between. Germline loops: CDR1 SEHNR, CDR2 FQNEAQ (reference sequence). The CDR3 has 12 amino acids. DNA of the CDR3: TGTGCCAGCAGCTTACCAGGGGATGGCTACACCTTC. This encodes CASSLPGDGYTF.

The sample holds one count of this clone. The V and J genes are TRBV7-3 and TRBJ2-7, with a possible D match to TRBD1 (6 bases). V was cut by 1 base and J by 2 bases, with 15 bases left in between. The germline CDR1 and CDR2 sequences are SGHTA and FQGTGA. The length of the CDR3 is 16 residues. The CDR3, as DNA: TGTGCCAGCAGCTTAATTCAGGGGAGAGCTCCCTACGAGCAGTACTTC. The encoded protein is CASSLIQGRAPYEQYF.

This clone was counted a few times. The V gene is TRBV4-1, the J gene TRBJ1-4; D call uncertain. V shed 1 base and J shed 0 bases, with 12 bases lying between them. Per germline, CDR1 MGHRA and CDR2 YSYEKL. The CDR3 runs to 17 residues. The CDR3 nucleotides read TGCGCCAGCAGCCAAGGGCACAAGATCACAACTAATGAAAAACTGTTTTTT. Protein product: CASSQGHKITTNEKLFF.

This sequence joins TRBV5-6 and TRBJ2-1; D remains ambiguous. V was clipped by 3 bases and J by 13 bases, with 14 bases between them. The V gene's germline CDR1 is SGHDT and CDR2 YYEEEE. The CDR3 length is 12 residues. The chain's CDR3 is CASSWWDGSQFF. CDR3 sequence (DNA): TGTGCCAGCAGCTGGTGGGATGGAAGCCAGTTCTTC. Full variable domain (missing parts from reference TRBV5-6 and TRBJ2-1): DAGVTQSPTHLIKTRGQQVTLRCSPKSGHDTVSWYQQALGQGPQFIFQYYEEEERQRGNFPDRFSGHQFPNYSSELNVNALLLGDSALYLCASSWWDGSQFFGPGTRLTVL.

The rearrangement links TRBV12-5 to TRBJ2-1, with unresolved D. V was shortened by 3 bases and J by 6 bases, with 3 bases between the two germline ends. Germline CDR1 reads LGHNT; CDR2 reads FRNRAP. The CDR3 consists of 11 residues. This CDR3 is CASGFTNEQFF. For the CDR3, the DNA is TGTGCTAGTGGTTTTACCAATGAGCAGTTCTTC.

The V gene is TRBV30, the J gene TRBJ2-5; tentative D call: TRBD1 (6 bases). The CDR3 is 13 amino acids. The germline V gene encodes CDR1 GTSNPN and CDR2 SVGIG (reference sequence). V was pared by 0 bases and J by 5 bases, with 10 bases between. The CDR3: CAWSVPGVETQYF. The DNA for the CDR3 is TGTGCCTGGAGTGTACCAGGGGTGGAGACCCAGTACTTC.

V and J are TRBV15 and TRBJ2-1; no firm D call. With 3 bases removed from V and 7 bases from J, the gap between germline ends came to 13 bases. This CDR3 has 14 amino acids. Germline V gives CDR1 LNHNV, CDR2 YYDKDF (reference sequence). The chain's CDR3 is CATSRSRSPNEQFF. DNA of the CDR3: TGTGCCACCAGCAGGTCGAGGTCCCCGAATGAGCAGTTCTTC.

This chain connects TRBV19 to TRBJ1-3; tentatively, D is TRBD1 (6 bases). This CDR3 is 14 amino acids long. Trimming took off 6 bases at V and 3 bases at J, with 12 bases between the two ends. Germline V gives CDR1 LNHDA, CDR2 SQIVND (reference sequence). The CDR3 bases are TGTGCCAGTAGCACAGGGTCAAGTGGAAACACCATATATTTT. It specifies CASSTGSSGNTIYF.

This clone has a single count. The chain combines TRBV27 with TRBJ1-1; 8 nucleotides line up with TRBD1. Trimming removed 7 bases from V and 4 bases from J; junction bases left unmatched: 2. The CDR3 extends over 12 amino acids. The germline V gene encodes CDR1 MNHEY and CDR2 SMNVEV (reference sequence). The CDR3 DNA reads as TGTGCCAGCAAACAGGGGGGCACTGAAGCTTTCTTT. This translates into CASKQGGTEAFF.

Of note for this clone: The same CDR3 can be traced to other DNA sequences in this sample. The chain is built from TRBV6-5 and TRBJ1-1; no clear D gene. This CDR3 is 12 amino acids long. Trimming removed 8 bases at V and 1 base at J, with 8 bases between. Looked up from germline, CDR1 is MNHEY and CDR2 is SVGAGI. CDR3 DNA sequence: TGTGCCAGCTCACGAGGGAACACTGAAGCTTTCTTT. This sequence encodes CASSRGNTEAFF.

This clone is medium-sized by share. V is TRBV6-4 and J is TRBJ1-2; D gene unclear. With 0 bases removed from V and 6 bases from J, the gap between germline ends came to 8 bases. CDR1 is MRHNA and CDR2 is SNTAGT in the germline V gene. This CDR3 region has 13 residues. This chain's CDR3 is CASSDSSSHGYTF. In DNA form, the CDR3 reads TGTGCCAGCAGTGACTCTTCGTCCCATGGCTACACCTTC.

The chain uses TRBV6-5 and TRBJ1-1; TRBD1 might be the D (6 bases). The CDR3 runs to 15 residues. V was clipped by 6 bases and J by 1 base, with 15 bases between them. Germline V lookup: CDR1 MNHEY, CDR2 SVGAGI. The CDR3, as DNA: TGTGCCAGCAGAGCTGCTTGGACAGCGAACACTGAAGCTTTCTTT. Encoded protein: CASRAAWTANTEAFF.

This chain joins TRBV5-1 and TRBJ2-7; tentatively, D is TRBD1 (5 bases). The CDR3 is made up of 14 amino acids. Germline CDR1 and CDR2: SGHRS and YFSETQ. Trimming stripped 5 bases from V and 7 bases from J, with 19 bases between. CDR3 DNA sequence: TGCGCCAGCAGAAGGACACCGTCGGTATGGGAGCAGTACTTC. Translation: CASRRTPSVWEQYF.

The rearrangement joins TRBV5-4 to TRBJ2-1; 7 bases line up with TRBD1. The CDR3 has 15 residues. J was trimmed by 4 bases and V by 4 bases; bases with no gene match: 8. Germline CDR1 and CDR2: SGHNT and YYREEE (reference sequence). The CDR3 DNA reads as TGTGCCAGCAGCCCGAGTGACAGGGTATACAATGAGCAGTTCTTC. It specifies CASSPSDRVYNEQFF.

This clone was counted at least ten times. V gene TRBV5-1 combines with J gene TRBJ2-5, with 9 bases aligning to TRBD2. This CDR3 region has 15 residues. J gave up 5 bases and V 2 bases, and 7 bases lay outside the gene matches. The germline gives CDR1 SGHRS, CDR2 YFSETQ. The CDR3 nucleotides read TGCGCCAGCAGCTTAGTTAGCGGGAGTGGGGAGACCCAGTACTTC. This sequence encodes CASSLVSGSGETQYF.

This clone was seen a single time. This sequence joins TRBV2 and TRBJ2-1; possible D gene TRBD1, 6 bases. CDR3 size: 14 residues. Per the germline V gene, CDR1 is SNHLY and CDR2 is FYNNEI. V was cut by 4 bases and J by 3 bases, with 10 bases left in between. CDR3 sequence (DNA): TGTGCCAGCAGTGTCGGGACATTCTACAATGAGCAGTTCTTC. It codes for CASSVGTFYNEQFF. Full variable domain (rest looked up from reference TRBV2 and TRBJ2-1): EPEVTQTPSHQVTQMGQEVILRCVPISNHLYFYWYRQILGQKVEFLVSFYNNEISEKSEIFDDQFSVERPDGSNFTLKIRSTKLEDSAMYFCASSVGTFYNEQFFGPGTRLTVL.

The chain recombines TRBV7-2 with TRBJ1-5; D unresolved. This CDR3 spans 16 amino acids. Trimming took 5 bases from V and 4 from J, leaving 18 bases between them. The V gene's germline CDR1 is SGHTA and CDR2 FQGNSA. CDR3 bases: TGTGCCAGCAGCGCGGAGGAGGTGGCGTCAAATCAGCCCCAGCATTTT. This translates into CASSAEEVASNQPQHF.

The CDR3 spells CARAWGDYGYTF. CDR3 bases: TGTGCCAGGGCTTGGGGGGACTATGGCTACACCTTC. The genes are TRBV28 and TRBJ1-2; the D gene is possibly TRBD1 (5 bases). This CDR3 contains 12 residues. Trimming shortened V by 9 bases and J by 3 bases, and 11 bases separated the two germline ends. In germline, CDR1 is MDHEN, CDR2 SYDVKM.

The chain has TRBV6-6 and TRBJ1-5; tentatively, D is TRBD1 (5 bases). The germline CDR1 and CDR2 sequences are MNHNY and SVGAGI (reference sequence). Trimming removed 2 bases from V and 2 bases from J, with 7 bases in between. This CDR3 is 14 amino acids long. The CDR3 sequence is CASSYGGGNQPQHF. The DNA of the CDR3 is TGTGCCAGCAGTTACGGAGGGGGCAATCAGCCCCAGCATTTT.

CDR3 bases: TGTGCTAGTGTGGCGTCGACAGAGCTGTTCACCGGGGAGCTGTTTTTT. It is translated as CASVASTELFTGELFF. This chain connects TRBV12-5 to TRBJ2-2; D perhaps matches TRBD1 (5 bases). Germline values: CDR1 LGHNT, CDR2 FRNRAP. The CDR3 consists of 16 residues. The ends were cut back, 7 bases at V and 4 bases at J, with 19 bases in the middle.

This chain connects TRBV11-3 to TRBJ2-2; D is uncertain. Germline V gene sequence: CDR1 SGHNT, CDR2 YENEEA. This CDR3 contains 13 residues. Trimming shortened V by 5 bases and J by 2 bases, and 6 bases separated the two germline ends. CDR3 amino acids: CASSPFNTGELFF. The CDR3 DNA follows: TGTGCCAGCAGCCCTTTTAACACCGGGGAGCTGTTTTTT.

V and J are TRBV6-5 and TRBJ1-2; tentatively, D is TRBD1 (5 bases). V lost 5 bases and J lost 4, with 11 bases in between. This CDR3 is 13 amino acids long. Germline V gives CDR1 MNHEY, CDR2 SVGAGI. CDR3 nucleotides: TGTGCCAGCAGTATCGACAGCCTCTATGGCTACACCTTC. It yields the protein CASSIDSLYGYTF.

This clone has just a few counts. The rearrangement uses TRBV15 and TRBJ1-2; 7 nucleotides line up with TRBD1. The germline V gene has CDR1 LNHNV and CDR2 YYDKDF (reference sequence). With 3 bases clipped from V and 4 bases from J, the junction kept 2 bases outside the gene matches. CDR3 length: 13 amino acids. CDR3 amino acids: CATSRDRIYGYTF. CDR3 coding DNA: TGTGCCACCAGCAGGGACAGGATCTATGGCTACACCTTC.